The text below deals with one T cell receptor beta chain. The antigen remains unidentified. One junction end does not reproduce the germline sequence, and a read error may be involved. The TCR beta profiling, which covered VDJ combination and CDR3 sequence, was carried out using genomic DNA as the template. TCRdb re-called the reads with MiXCR, one entry per CDR3 protein. The sample lists hundreds of thousands of distinct CDR3 sequences, 65% to 80% seen once, with around 4% in the top ten. This entry comes from a study of CD8+CD57+ T cells in acquired aplastic anemia. Study summary: Roughly 10.8 million reads were obtained on average for healthy donor CD4+ cells. Study outcomes and limitations: The number of CD8+ CDR3 sequences shared by patients and controls was roughly 31. Patients versus controls showed no significant CD8+ Simpson's diversity difference.

The CDR3 is 15 amino acids. CDR1 and CDR2 (germline): LNHDA, SQIVND (reference sequence). What was sequenced was sorted CD4+, CD8+, or CD8+CD57+ T cells (not recorded which) from PBMCs. The rearrangement joins TRBV19 to TRBJ1-1; 9 bases line up with TRBD1. This TCR was sampled from a human donor in good health, serving as a control. DNA for the CDR3: TGTGCCAGTAGTCGACAGGGGGGGATGAACGCTGAAGCTTTCTTT. Its translation: CASSRQGGMNAEAFF.